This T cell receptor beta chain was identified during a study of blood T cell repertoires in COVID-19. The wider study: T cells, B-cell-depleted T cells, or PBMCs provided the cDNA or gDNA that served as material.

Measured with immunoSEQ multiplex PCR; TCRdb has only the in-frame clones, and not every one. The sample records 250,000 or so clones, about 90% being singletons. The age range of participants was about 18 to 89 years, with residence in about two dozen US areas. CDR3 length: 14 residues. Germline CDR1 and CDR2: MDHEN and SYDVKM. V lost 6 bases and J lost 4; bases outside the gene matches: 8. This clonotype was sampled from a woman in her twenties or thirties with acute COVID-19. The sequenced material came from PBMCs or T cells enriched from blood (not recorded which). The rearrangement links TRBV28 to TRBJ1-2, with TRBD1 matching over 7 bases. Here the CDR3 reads CASSPPGGAYGYTF. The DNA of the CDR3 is TGTGCCAGCAGCCCCCCAGGGGGAGCCTATGGCTACACCTTC.